This T cell receptor beta chain emerged from a study of shared clonotypes between healthy human individuals. Study outcomes and limitations: Non-shared clonotypes showed lower generation probabilities than clonotypes common to all four donors.

TCRdb keeps only in-frame clones here, not all; method: immunoSEQ multiplex PCR. The repertoire consists of more than 2 million clones, with 90% to 95% occurring once and the leading ten covering approximately 1.6%. With regard to this clone: Its antigen is as yet unknown.

Positively selected for CCR7, the CD45RO-negative cells used as naive CD8 cells excluded terminally differentiated effector memory CD45RA+ cells. The clonotype originates from a man aged 18 to 30 in good health. Some clones in this sample may be carry-over from other donors' samples. The sample taken for sequencing was naive CD8+ T cells from PBMCs.

This CDR3 reads CSVDRGVEDTQYF. CDR3 DNA sequence: TGCAGCGTTGATCGGGGGGTGGAAGATACGCAGTATTTT. The chain uses TRBV29-1 and TRBJ2-3, with 7 bases aligning to TRBD2. V lost 3 bases, J lost 5 bases, and 5 bases stayed unmatched. The CDR3 has 13 residues. Germline V gives CDR1 SQVTM, CDR2 ANQGSEA.